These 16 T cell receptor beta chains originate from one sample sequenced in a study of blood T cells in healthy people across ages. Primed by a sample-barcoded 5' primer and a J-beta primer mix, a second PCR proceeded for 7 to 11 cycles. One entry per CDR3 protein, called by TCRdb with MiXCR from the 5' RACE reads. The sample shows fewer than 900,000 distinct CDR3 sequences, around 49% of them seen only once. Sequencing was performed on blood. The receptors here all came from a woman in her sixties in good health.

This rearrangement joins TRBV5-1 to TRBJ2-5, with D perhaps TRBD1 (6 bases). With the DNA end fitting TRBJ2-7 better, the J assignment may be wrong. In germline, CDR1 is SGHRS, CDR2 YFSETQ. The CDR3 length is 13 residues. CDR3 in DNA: TGCGCCAGCAGCACAGGGCCCCCCGGCGAGCAGTACTTC. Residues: CASSTGPPGEQYF.

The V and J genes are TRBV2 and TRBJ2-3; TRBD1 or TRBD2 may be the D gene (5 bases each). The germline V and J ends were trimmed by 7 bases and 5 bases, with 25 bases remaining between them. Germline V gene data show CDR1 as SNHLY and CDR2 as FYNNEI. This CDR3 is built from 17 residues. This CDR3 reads CASTFGLFRDGGDTQYF. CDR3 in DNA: TGTGCCAGCACGTTCGGACTCTTCCGGGACGGTGGAGATACGCAGTATTTT.

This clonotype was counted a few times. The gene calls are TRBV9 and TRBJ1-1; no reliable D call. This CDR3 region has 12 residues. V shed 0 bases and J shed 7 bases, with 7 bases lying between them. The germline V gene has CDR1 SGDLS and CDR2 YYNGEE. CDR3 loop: CASSVEGDEAFF. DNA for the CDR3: TGTGCCAGCAGCGTAGAGGGCGATGAAGCTTTCTTT.

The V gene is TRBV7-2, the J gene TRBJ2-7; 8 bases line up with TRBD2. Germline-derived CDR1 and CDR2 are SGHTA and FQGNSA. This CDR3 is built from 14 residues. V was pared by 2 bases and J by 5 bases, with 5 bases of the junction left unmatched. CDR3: CASSLKWRGDEQYF. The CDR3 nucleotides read TGTGCCAGCAGCTTAAAATGGCGGGGGGACGAGCAGTACTTC.

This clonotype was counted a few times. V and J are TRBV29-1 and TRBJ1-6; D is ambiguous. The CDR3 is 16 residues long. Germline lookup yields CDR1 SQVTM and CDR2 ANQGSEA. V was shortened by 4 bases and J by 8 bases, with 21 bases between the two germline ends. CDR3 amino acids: CSVVLTGNGLDSPLHF. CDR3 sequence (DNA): TGCAGCGTTGTTCTCACTGGCAACGGGTTGGATTCACCCCTCCACTTT.

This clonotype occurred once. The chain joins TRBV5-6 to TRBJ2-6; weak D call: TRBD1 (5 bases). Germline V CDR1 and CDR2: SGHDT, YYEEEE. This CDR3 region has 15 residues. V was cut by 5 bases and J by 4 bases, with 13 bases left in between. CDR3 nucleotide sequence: TGTGCCAGCAGGTTGTACAGGACGGGGGCCAACGTCCTGACTTTC. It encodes CASRLYRTGANVLTF.

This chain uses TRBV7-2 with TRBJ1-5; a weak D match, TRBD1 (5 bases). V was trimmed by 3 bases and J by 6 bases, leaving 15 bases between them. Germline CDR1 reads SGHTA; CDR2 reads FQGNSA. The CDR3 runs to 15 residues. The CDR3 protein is CASSLRVGVGQPQHF. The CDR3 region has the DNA TGTGCCAGCAGCTTGAGGGTGGGGGTGGGTCAGCCCCAGCATTTT.

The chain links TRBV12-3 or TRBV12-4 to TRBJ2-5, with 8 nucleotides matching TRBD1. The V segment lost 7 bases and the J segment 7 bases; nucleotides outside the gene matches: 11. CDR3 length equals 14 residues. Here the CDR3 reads CASKPGQGLGTQYF. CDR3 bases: TGTGCCAGCAAACCCGGACAGGGCCTCGGGACCCAGTACTTC.

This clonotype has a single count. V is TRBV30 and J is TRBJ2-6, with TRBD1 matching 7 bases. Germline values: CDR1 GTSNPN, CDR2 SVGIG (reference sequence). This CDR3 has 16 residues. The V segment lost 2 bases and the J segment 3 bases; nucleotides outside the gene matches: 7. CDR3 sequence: CAWSRQGVVGANVLTF. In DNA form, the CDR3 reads TGTGCCTGGAGTCGACAGGGAGTTGTTGGGGCCAACGTCCTGACTTTC.

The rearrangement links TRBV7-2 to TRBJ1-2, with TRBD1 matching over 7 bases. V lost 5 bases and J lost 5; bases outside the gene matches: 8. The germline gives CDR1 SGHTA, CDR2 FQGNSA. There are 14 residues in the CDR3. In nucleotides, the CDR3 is TGTGCCAGCAGCATTATAGACAGGGTTTATGGCTACACCTTC. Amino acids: CASSIIDRVYGYTF.

The CDR3 loop is CAWYETSGADTQYF. Here the CDR3 DNA reads TGTGCCTGGTATGAGACTAGCGGGGCAGATACGCAGTATTTT. This sequence joins TRBV30 and TRBJ2-3; 11 nucleotides agree with TRBD2. CDR1 and CDR2 from the germline V gene are GTSNPN and SVGIG (reference sequence). Germline trimming cut 5 bases from V and 4 bases from J; bases unmatched to any gene: 5. The CDR3 has 14 amino acids. The full variable domain, rest sourced from reference TRBV30 and TRBJ2-3, is SQTIHQWPATLVQPVGSPLSLECTVEGTSNPNLYWYRQAAGRGLQLLFYSVGIGQISSEVPQNLSASRPQDRQFILSSKKLLLSDSGFYLCAWYETSGADTQYFGPGTRLTVL.

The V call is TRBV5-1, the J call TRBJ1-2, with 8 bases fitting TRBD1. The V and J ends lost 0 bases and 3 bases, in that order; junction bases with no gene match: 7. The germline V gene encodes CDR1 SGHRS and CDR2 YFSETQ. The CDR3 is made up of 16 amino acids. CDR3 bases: TGCGCCAGCAGCTTGGCCCAACAGACAGGGGACTATGGCTACACCTTC. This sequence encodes CASSLAQQTGDYGYTF. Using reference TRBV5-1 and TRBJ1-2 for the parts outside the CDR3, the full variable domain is KAGVTQTPRYLIKTRGQQVTLSCSPISGHRSVSWYQQTPGQGLQFLFEYFSETQRNKGNFPGRFSGRQFSNSRSEMNVSTLELGDSALYLCASSLAQQTGDYGYTFGSGTRLTVV.

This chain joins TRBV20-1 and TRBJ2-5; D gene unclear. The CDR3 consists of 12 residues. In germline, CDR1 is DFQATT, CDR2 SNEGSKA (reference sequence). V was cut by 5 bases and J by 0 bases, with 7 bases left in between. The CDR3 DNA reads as TGCAGTGCTGGGTTGGACCAAGAGACCCAGTACTTC. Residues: CSAGLDQETQYF.

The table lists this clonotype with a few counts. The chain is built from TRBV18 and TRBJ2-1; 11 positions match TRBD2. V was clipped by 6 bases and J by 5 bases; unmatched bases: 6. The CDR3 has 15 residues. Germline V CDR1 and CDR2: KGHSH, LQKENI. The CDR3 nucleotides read TGTGCCAGCTCCTTAGCGGGAGGGGTCAACAATGAGCAGTTCTTC. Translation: CASSLAGGVNNEQFF.

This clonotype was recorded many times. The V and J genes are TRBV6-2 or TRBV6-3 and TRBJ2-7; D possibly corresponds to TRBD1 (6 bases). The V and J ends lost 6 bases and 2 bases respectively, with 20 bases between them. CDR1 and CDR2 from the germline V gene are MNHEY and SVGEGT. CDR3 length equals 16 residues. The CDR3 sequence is CASRSLRQAATYEQYF. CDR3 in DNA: TGTGCCAGCAGATCCCTCAGACAGGCGGCTACCTACGAGCAGTACTTC.

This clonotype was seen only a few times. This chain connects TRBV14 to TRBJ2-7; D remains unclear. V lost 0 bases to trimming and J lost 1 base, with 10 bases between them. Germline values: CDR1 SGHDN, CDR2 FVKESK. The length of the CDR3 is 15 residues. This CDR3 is CASSQDRKRSYEQYF. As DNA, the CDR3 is TGTGCCAGCAGCCAAGATCGGAAAAGGTCCTACGAGCAGTACTTC.